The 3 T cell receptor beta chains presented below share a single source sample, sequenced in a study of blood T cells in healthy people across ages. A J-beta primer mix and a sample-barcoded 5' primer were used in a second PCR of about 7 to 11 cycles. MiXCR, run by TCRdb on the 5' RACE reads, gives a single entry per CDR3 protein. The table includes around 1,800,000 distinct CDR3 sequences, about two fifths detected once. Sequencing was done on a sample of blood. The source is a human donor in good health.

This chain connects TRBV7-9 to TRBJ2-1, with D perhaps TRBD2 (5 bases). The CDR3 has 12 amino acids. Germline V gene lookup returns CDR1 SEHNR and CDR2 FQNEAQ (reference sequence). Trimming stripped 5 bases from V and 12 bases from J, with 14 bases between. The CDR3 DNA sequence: TGTGCCAGCAGCCTAGAGGGCCGAGGGCAGTTCTTC. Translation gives CASSLEGRGQFF.

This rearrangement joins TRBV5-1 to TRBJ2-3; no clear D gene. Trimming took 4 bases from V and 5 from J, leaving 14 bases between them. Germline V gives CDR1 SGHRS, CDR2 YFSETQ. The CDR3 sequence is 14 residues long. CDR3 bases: TGCGCCAGCAGCCCGGTCGCGGTAGGAGATACGCAGTATTTT. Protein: CASSPVAVGDTQYF.

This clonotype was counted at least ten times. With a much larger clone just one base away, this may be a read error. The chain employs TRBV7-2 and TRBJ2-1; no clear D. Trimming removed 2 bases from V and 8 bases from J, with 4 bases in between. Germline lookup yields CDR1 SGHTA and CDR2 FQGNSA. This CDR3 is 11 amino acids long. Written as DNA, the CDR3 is TGTGCCAGCAGCTTATGGGATGAGCAGTTCTTC. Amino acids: CASSLWDEQFF.